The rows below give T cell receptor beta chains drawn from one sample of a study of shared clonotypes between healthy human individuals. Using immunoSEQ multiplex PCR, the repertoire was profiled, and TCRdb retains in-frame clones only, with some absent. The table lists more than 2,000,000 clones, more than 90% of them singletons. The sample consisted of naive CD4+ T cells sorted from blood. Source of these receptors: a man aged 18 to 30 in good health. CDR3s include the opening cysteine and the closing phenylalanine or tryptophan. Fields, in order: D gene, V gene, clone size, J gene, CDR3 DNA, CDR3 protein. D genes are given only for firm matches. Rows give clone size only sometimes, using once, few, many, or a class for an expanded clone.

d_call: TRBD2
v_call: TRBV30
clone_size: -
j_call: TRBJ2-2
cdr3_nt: TGTGCCTGGAGTGGGGGGATCTGGCAGGGAGGGTACACCGGGGAGCTGTTTTTT
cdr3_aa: CAWSGGIWQGGYTGELFF

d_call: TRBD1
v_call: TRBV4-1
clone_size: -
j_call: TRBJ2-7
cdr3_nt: TGCGCCAGCAGCCAAACTACGGGGACAGGGACTTCCTACGAGCAGTACTTC
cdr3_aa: CASSQTTGTGTSYEQYF

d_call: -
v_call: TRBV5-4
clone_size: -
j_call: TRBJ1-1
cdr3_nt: TGTGCCAGCAGCCGTGGACCTAGGACTGAAGCTTTCTTT
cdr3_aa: CASSRGPRTEAFF

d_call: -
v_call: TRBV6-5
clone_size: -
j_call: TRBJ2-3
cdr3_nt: TGTGCCAGCAGTCGACAGCCTAATACAGATACGCAGTATTTT
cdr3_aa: CASSRQPNTDTQYF

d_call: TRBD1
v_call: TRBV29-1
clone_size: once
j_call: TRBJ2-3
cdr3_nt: TGCAGCGTCCCACAGGGGAGCACAGATACGCAGTATTTT
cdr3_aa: CSVPQGSTDTQYF

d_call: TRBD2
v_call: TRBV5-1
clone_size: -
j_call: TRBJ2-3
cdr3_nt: TGCGCCAGCAGCTCTAGCGGGAGGGGAGGCACAGATACGCAGTATTTT
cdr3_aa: CASSSSGRGGTDTQYF

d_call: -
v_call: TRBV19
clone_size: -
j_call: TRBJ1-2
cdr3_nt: TGTGCCAGTAGCGGGGGTGGGAGTATCGCCCCCTATGGCTACACCTTC
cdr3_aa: CASSGGGSIAPYGYTF

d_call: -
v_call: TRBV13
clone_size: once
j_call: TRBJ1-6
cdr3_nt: TGTGCCAGCGGACGGAGCTCGCCTTCTCCGAATTCACCCCTCCACTTT
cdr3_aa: CASGRSSPSPNSPLHF

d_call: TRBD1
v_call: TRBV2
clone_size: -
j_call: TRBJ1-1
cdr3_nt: TGTGCCAGCAGCCCCGGAGGACAGGGCGGGAGTGAAGCTTTCTTT
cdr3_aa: CASSPGGQGGSEAFF

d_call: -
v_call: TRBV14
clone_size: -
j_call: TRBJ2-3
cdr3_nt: TGTGCCAGCAGCCAGGGCATGTTGGGGACAGATACGCAGTATTTT
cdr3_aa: CASSQGMLGTDTQYF

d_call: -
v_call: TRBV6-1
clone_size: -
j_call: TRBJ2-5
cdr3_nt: TGTGCCAGCAGGAACGAAGAGACCCAGTACTTC
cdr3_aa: CASRNEETQYF

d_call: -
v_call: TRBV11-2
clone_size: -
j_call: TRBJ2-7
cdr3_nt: TGTGCCAGCAGCTTAAGAAGGCGAGGCGCACTAAGGAGACCCGAGCAGTACTTC
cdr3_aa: CASSLRRRGALRRPEQYF

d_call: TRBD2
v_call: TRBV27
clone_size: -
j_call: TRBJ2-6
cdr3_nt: TGTGCCAGCACTCCCCATAGCGGGGCATCGGGGGCCAACGTCCTGACTTTC
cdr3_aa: CASTPHSGASGANVLTF

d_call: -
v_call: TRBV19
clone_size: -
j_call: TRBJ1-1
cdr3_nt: TGTGCCAGTAGGATGGTTCCGAACACTGAAGCTTTCTTT
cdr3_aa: CASRMVPNTEAFF

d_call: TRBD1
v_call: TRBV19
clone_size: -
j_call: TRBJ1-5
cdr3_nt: TGTGCCAGTAGTCCAAGCAGGGGGCAGGTAAGCAATCAGCCCCAGCATTTT
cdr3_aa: CASSPSRGQVSNQPQHF

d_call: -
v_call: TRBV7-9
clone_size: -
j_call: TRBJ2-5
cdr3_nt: TGTGCCAGCAGCCTCGTCGGACAGAAAGGGACCCAGTACTTC
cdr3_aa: CASSLVGQKGTQYF

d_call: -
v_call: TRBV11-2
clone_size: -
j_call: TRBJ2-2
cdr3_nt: TGTGCCAGCAGCATTACAGGGAACGTCGGGGAGCTGTTTTTT
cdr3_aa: CASSITGNVGELFF

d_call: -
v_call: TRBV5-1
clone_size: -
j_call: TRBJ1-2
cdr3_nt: TGCGCCAGCAGCCCCGGGGGGGCTAAGGGCTACACCTTC
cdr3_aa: CASSPGGAKGYTF

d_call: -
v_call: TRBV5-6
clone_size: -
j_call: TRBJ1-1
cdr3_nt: TGTGCCAGCAGTTCGTGGTCAGCAGGGTTCACTGAAGCTTTCTTT
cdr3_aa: CASSSWSAGFTEAFF

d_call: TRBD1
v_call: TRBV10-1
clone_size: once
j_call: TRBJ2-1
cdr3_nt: TGCGCCAGCAGCGGGAGTCCGGGACAGGGGGGATATGAGCAGTTCTTC
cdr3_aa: CASSGSPGQGGYEQFF

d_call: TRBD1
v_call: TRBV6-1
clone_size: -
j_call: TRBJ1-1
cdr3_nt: TGTGCCAGCAACTACAGGGGTGGGAACACTGAAGCTTTCTTT
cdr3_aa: CASNYRGGNTEAFF

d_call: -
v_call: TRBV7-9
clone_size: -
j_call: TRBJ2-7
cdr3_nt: TGTGCAGTGGAGGGGGGGCAGTCCTACGAGCAGTACTTC
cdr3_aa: CAVEGGQSYEQYF

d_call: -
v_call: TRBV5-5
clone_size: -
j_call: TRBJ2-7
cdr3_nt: TGTGCCAGCAGCTTGAGACAGACGTACGAGCAGTACTTC
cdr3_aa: CASSLRQTYEQYF

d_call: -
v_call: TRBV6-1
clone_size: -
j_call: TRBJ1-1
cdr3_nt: TGTGCCAGCAGTGAAGCGTCAGGGAGCACTGAAGCTTTCTTT
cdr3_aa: CASSEASGSTEAFF

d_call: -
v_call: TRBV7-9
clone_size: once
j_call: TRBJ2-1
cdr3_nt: TGTGCCAGCAGCCCGGACTACTCCTACAATGAGCAGTTCTTC
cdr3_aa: CASSPDYSYNEQFF

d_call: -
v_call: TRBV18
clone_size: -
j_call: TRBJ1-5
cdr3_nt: TGTGCCAGCTCCCCCACGGTCGGATTTCAGCCCCAGCATTTT
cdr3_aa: CASSPTVGFQPQHF

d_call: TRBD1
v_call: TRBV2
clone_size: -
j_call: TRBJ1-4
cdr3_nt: TGTGCCAGCAGTGAAAAGACAGGGAGGGGTCGGGGCGAAAAACTGTTTTTT
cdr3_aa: CASSEKTGRGRGEKLFF

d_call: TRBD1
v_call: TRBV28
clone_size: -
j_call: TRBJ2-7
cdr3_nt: TGTGCCAGCAGCCCGACAGGGGGCCCCTACGAGCAGTACTTC
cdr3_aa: CASSPTGGPYEQYF

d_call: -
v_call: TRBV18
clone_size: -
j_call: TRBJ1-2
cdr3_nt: TGTGCCAGCTCACCTAGTCCGGGCGAACAGGGAAGGAACGGCTACACCTTC
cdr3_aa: CASSPSPGEQGRNGYTF

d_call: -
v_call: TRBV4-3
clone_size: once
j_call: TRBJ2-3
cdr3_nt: TGCGCCAGCAGCCCAAGTTTGGTCGGCCTCACAGATACGCAGTATTTT
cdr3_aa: CASSPSLVGLTDTQYF

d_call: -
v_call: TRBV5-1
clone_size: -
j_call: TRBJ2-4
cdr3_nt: TGCGCCAGCAGCCCGGGGGACGATATTCAGTACTTC
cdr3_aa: CASSPGDDIQYF

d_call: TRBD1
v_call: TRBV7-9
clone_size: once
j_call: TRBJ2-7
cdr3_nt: TGTGCCAGCAGCATCCGGGACAGCTACGAGCAGTACTTC
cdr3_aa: CASSIRDSYEQYF

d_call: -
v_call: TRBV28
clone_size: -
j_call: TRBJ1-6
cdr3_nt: TGTGCCAGCACCGAACCAGGGGTCCCCTCCGATTCACCCCTCCACTTT
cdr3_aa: CASTEPGVPSDSPLHF

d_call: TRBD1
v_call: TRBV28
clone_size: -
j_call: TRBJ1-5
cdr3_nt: TGTGCCAGCAGTGACAGGGAATTGAGTCAGCCCCAGCATTTT
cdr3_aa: CASSDRELSQPQHF

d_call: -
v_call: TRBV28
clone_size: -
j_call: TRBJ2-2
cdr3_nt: TGTGCCAGCAGCCCTTCTTCGAACACCGGGGAGCTGTTTTTT
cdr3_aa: CASSPSSNTGELFF

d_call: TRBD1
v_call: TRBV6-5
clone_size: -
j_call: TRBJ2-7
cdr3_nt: TGTGCCAGCAGTGGGACAGGCGTAATATCCTACGAGCAGTACTTC
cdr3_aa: CASSGTGVISYEQYF

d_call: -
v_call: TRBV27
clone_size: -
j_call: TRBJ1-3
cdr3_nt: TGTGCCAGCAGTTTACAGGGGCTCGGAAACACCATATATTTT
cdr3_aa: CASSLQGLGNTIYF

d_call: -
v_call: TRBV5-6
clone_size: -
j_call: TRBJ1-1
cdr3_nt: TGTGCCAGCAGCCGACAGAGGTACACTGAAGCTTTCTTT
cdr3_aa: CASSRQRYTEAFF

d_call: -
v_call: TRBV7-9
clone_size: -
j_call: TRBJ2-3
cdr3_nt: TGTGCCAGCAGCTTAGGATACACAGATACGCAGTATTTT
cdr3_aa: CASSLGYTDTQYF

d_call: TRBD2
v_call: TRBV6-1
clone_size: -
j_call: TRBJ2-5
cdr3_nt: TGTGCCAGCAGTGGGTGGGGACTAGCGGGGGGGCCCGAGACCCAGTACTTC
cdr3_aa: CASSGWGLAGGPETQYF

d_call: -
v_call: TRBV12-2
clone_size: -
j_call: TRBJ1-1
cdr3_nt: TGTGCAAGTCGCTCTGGCCAGGGGGCTTTCTTT
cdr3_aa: CASRSGQGAFF

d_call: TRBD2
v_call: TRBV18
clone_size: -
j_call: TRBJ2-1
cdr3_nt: TGTGCCAGCTCACGTGGGACTAGCGGGACGGACTACAATGAGCAGTTCTTC
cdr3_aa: CASSRGTSGTDYNEQFF

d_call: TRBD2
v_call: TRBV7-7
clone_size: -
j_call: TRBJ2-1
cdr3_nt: TGTGCTAGCAGCACGGGACTAGCGGGAGTCCCTCCACACAATGAGCAGTTCTTC
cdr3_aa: CASSTGLAGVPPHNEQFF